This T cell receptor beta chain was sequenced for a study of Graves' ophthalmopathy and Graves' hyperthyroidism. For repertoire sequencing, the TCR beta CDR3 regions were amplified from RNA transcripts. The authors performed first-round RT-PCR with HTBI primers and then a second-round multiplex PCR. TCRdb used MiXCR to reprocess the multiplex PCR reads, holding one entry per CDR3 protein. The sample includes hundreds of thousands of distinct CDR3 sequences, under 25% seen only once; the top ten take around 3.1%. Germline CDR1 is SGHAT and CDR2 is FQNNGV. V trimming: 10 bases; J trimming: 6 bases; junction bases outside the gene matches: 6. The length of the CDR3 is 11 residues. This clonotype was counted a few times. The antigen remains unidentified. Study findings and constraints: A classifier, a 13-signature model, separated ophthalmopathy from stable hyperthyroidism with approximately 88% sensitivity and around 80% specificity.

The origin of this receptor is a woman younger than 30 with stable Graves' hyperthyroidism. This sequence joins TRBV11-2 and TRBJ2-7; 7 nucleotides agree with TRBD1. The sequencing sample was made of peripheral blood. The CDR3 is CATSSGGEQYF. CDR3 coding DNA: TGTGCCACCTCGTCAGGGGGCGAGCAGTACTTC.